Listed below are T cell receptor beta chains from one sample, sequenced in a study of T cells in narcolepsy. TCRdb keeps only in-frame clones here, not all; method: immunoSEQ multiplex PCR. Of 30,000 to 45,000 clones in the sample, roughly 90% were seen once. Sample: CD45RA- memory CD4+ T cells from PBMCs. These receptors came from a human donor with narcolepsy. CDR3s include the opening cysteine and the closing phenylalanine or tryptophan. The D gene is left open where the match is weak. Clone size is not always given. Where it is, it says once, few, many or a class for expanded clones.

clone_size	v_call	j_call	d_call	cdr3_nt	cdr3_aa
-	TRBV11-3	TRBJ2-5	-	TGTGCCAGCAGCTTAGATGGCCGGGCAGGCGAGACCCAGTACTTC	CASSLDGRAGETQYF
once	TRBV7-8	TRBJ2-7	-	TGTGCCAGCAGCCCCAGACAGTTTTTCTACGAGCAGTACTTC	CASSPRQFFYEQYF
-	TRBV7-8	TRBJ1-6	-	TGTGCCAGCAGCTTAGAACGTGGGAGAAATTCACCCCTCCACTTT	CASSLERGRNSPLHF
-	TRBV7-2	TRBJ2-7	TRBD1	TGTGCCAGCAGCCCCCGGAATGCAGGGGGCGCCTACGAGCAGTACTTC	CASSPRNAGGAYEQYF
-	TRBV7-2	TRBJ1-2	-	TGTGCCAGCAGCTTAGCCTTTCAGGGGCGCGGCTACACCTTC	CASSLAFQGRGYTF
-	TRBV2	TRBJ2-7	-	TGTGCCAGCAGTGGAGGAAGCCCCTCCTACGAGCAGTACTTC	CASSGGSPSYEQYF
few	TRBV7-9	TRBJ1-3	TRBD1	TGTGCCAGCAGCCCCGGGACAGCAGGAAACACCATATATTTT	CASSPGTAGNTIYF
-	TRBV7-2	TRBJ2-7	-	TGTGCCAGCAGCTTAGCGGGTCAACGCCCCTACGAGCAGTACTTC	CASSLAGQRPYEQYF
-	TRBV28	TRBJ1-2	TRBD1	TGTGCCAGCAGGAGGACAGGGTCTCACTATGGCTACACCTTC	CASRRTGSHYGYTF
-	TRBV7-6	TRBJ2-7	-	TGTGCCAGCAGCTTACTGGAAGCCTTTTCCCCCCTCTACGAGCAGTACTTC	CASSLLEAFSPLYEQYF
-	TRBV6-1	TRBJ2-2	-	TGTGCCAGCAGGTGGCAGGAGAACACCGGGGAGCTGTTTTTT	CASRWQENTGELFF
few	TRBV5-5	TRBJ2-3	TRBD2	TGTGCCAGCAGCTTGACTAGCGCAAGCACAGATACGCAGTATTTT	CASSLTSASTDTQYF
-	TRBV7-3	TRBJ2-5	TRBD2	TGTGCCAGCAGCCCCCAGGCTAGCGGGGGGAAGGAGACCCAGTACTTC	CASSPQASGGKETQYF
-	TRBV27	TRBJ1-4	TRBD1	TGTGCCAGCAGCCTCGGGACAGGTCCCAACGAGGGGGAAAAACTGTTTTTT	CASSLGTGPNEGEKLFF
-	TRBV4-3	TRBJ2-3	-	TGCGCCAGCAGCCCCCGGGGCAGGGGCCCATCGGATACGCAGTATTTT	CASSPRGRGPSDTQYF
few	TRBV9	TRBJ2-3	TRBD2	TGTGCCAGCAGCGCGAGGACTAGCGGGGGAATGGTTGGATCAGATACGCAGTATTTT	CASSARTSGGMVGSDTQYF
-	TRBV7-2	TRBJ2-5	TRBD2	TGTGCCAGCAGCTTAGCGGGGAGGGGAGGGATAGAGACCCAGTACTTC	CASSLAGRGGIETQYF
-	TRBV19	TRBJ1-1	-	TGTGCCAGTAGTATAGGGACCGGGGGGCACACTGAAGCTTTCTTT	CASSIGTGGHTEAFF
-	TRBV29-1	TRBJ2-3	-	TGCAGCGTTGAAGATCCGGCGCGGGGTGTATCTGATACGCAGTATTTT	CSVEDPARGVSDTQYF
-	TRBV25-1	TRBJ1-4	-	TGTGCCACCAGGGGCAGTCGCCTGATTTTT	CATRGSRLIF
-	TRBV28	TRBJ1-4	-	TGTGCCAGCAGATCCAGACCTAAGGGTGGAAAACTGTTTTTT	CASRSRPKGGKLFF
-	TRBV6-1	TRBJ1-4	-	TGTGCCAGCTCCCTCCGGGTCCCTAATGAAAAACTGTTTTTT	CASSLRVPNEKLFF
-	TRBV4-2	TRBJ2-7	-	TGTGCCAGCAGCCAAGATATTTGGGGCGAGCAGTACTTC	CASSQDIWGEQYF